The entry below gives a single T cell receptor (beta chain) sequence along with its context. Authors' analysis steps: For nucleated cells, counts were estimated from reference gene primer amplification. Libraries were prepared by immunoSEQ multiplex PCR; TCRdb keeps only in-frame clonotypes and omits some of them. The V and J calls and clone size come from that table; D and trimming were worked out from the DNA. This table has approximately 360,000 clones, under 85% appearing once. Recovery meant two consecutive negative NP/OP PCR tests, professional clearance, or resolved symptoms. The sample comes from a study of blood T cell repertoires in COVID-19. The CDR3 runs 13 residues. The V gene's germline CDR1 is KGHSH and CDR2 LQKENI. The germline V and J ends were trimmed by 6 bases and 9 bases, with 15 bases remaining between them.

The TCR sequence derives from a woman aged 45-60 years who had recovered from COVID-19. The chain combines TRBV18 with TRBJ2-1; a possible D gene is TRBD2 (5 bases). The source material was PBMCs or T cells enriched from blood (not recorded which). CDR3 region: CASSDPLGSEQFF. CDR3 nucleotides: TGTGCCAGCTCCGACCCACTAGGGAGTGAGCAGTTCTTC.